The 22 T cell receptor beta chains given below trace back to one sample, sequenced in a study of blood T cell repertoires in COVID-19. Repertoires were generated with immunoSEQ multiplex PCR, while TCRdb's copy carries only in-frame clones and drops some. The table lists 150,000 to 200,000 clones, 65% to 90% of them singletons. Sequencing was done on a sample of peripheral blood. The receptors originated from a man between 60 and 70 years old with acute or convalescent COVID-19.

This chain joins TRBV19 and TRBJ1-1; D gene unclear. The germline gives CDR1 LNHDA, CDR2 SQIVND (reference sequence). This CDR3 has 13 amino acids. The germline V and J ends were trimmed by 8 bases and 4 bases, with 14 bases remaining between them. The CDR3 protein is CASAVRGLTEAFF. CDR3 sequence (DNA): TGTGCCAGTGCCGTTCGAGGGCTCACTGAAGCTTTCTTT.

This chain joins TRBV7-9 and TRBJ1-1; D uncertain. The length of the CDR3 is 15 residues. Germline V gives CDR1 SEHNR, CDR2 FQNEAQ (reference sequence). Trimming took off 5 bases at V and 4 bases at J, with 17 bases between the two ends. The DNA for the CDR3 is TGTGCCAGCAGCGGAGTATGGGAGGGTAGCACTGAAGCTTTCTTT. This sequence encodes CASSGVWEGSTEAFF.

The chain joins TRBV27 to TRBJ2-7; 7 bases map to TRBD1. The V gene end was trimmed by 7 bases and the J gene end by 5 bases; junction bases not matched to a gene: 14. The CDR3 covers 15 residues. Germline CDR1 MNHEY, CDR2 SMNVEV (reference sequence). The CDR3 DNA reads TGTGCCAGCAATAGGGGGCTCCCGAATATCAACGAGCAGTACTTC. It is translated as CASNRGLPNINEQYF.

This clone was observed a single time. The same CDR3 arises from other DNA sequences in this sample as well. The rearrangement uses TRBV5-1 and TRBJ1-1; D not certain. This CDR3 has 14 residues. Trimming removed 0 bases at V and 1 base at J, with 7 bases between. Looked up from germline, CDR1 is SGHRS and CDR2 is YFSETQ. The DNA for the CDR3 is TGCGCCAGCAGCTTGGACAGAGCGAACACTGAAGCTTTCTTT. This sequence encodes CASSLDRANTEAFF.

This chain links TRBV24-1 with TRBJ2-2; TRBD2 matches 7 bases. The CDR3 contains 16 residues. The V segment lost 2 bases and the J segment 5 bases; nucleotides outside the gene matches: 7. Germline V lookup: CDR1 KGHDR, CDR2 SFDVKD. In nucleotides, the CDR3 is TGTGCCACCAGTGATTCGGGAGCGGGATGGACCGGGGAGCTGTTTTTT. Translation gives CATSDSGAGWTGELFF.

This clone was detected once. The gene calls are TRBV24-1 and TRBJ1-2, with a tentative D call TRBD1 (5 bases). Looked up from germline, CDR1 is KGHDR and CDR2 is SFDVKD. The CDR3 totals 13 residues. The V gene lost 4 bases and the J gene lost 8 bases, with 13 bases spanning the gap. The CDR3 sequence: CATSERGQRGYTF. The CDR3 DNA sequence: TGTGCCACCAGTGAGCGAGGACAACGCGGCTACACCTTC.

J is TRBJ2-3 and V is TRBV10-3, with D perhaps TRBD1 (5 bases). The V gene's germline CDR1 is ENHRY and CDR2 SYGVKD. V was clipped by 0 bases and J by 4 bases, with 11 bases between them. The CDR3 is 15 amino acids. The CDR3 nucleotides read TGTGCCATCAGTGAGTCTAGGGGCCGGCCAGATACGCAGTATTTT. It codes for CAISESRGRPDTQYF.

This clone appeared once. The chain is built from TRBV24-1 and TRBJ2-3; D is possibly TRBD2 (5 bases). The V and J ends lost 4 bases and 1 base respectively, with 8 bases between them. This CDR3 is 14 amino acids long. CDR1 KGHDR and CDR2 SFDVKD come from the germline V gene. In nucleotides, the CDR3 is TGTGCCACCAGTGACCACGGGGGCACAGATACGCAGTATTTT. This sequence encodes CATSDHGGTDTQYF.

V is TRBV11-2 and J is TRBJ2-3, with 10 bases that match TRBD2. After removal of 5 bases from V and 4 bases from J, the junction contained 9 bases not matched to a gene. Per the germline V gene, CDR1 is SGHAT and CDR2 is FQNNGV. CDR3 size: 16 residues. CDR3 sequence (DNA): TGTGCCAGCAGCACACCTAGCGGGAGTGGTGCAGATACGCAGTATTTT. This sequence encodes CASSTPSGSGADTQYF.

The V and J genes are TRBV5-1 and TRBJ1-3; 9 nucleotides align to TRBD1. Germline V gives CDR1 SGHRS, CDR2 YFSETQ. The CDR3 spans 16 residues. V lost 3 bases, J lost 0 bases, and 4 bases stayed unmatched. CDR3 nucleotide sequence: TGCGCCAGCAGCTGGGGGACAGGGAACTCTGGAAACACCATATATTTT. Protein sequence: CASSWGTGNSGNTIYF.

This clone has a single count. The CDR3 is CASRMTGLSGYEQYF. CDR3 DNA: TGTGCCAGCAGAATGACAGGTCTTTCTGGTTACGAGCAGTACTTC. The rearrangement links TRBV6-5 to TRBJ2-7; D may be TRBD1 (6 bases). With 6 bases removed from V and 4 bases from J, the gap between germline ends came to 19 bases. The CDR3 consists of 15 residues. The V gene's germline CDR1 is MNHEY and CDR2 SVGAGI.

The chain links TRBV14 to TRBJ2-1, with D possibly being TRBD1 (6 bases). The V gene's germline CDR1 is SGHDN and CDR2 FVKESK. Deletions cut 4 bases from V and 6 bases from J, with 16 bases between. The CDR3 loop spans 15 amino acids. The CDR3 region is CASSPGTSSGNEQFF. CDR3 DNA sequence: TGTGCCAGCAGCCCCGGGACATCCTCAGGCAATGAGCAGTTCTTC. Variable domain in full (rest from reference TRBV14 and TRBJ2-1): EAGVTQFPSHSVIEKGQTVTLRCDPISGHDNLYWYRRVMGKEIKFLLHFVKESKQDESGMPNNRFLAERTGGTYSTLKVQPAELEDSGVYFCASSPGTSSGNEQFFGPGTRLTVL.

The CDR3 is CASSQDAGDTQYF. As DNA, the CDR3 is TGCGCCAGCAGCCAAGATGCGGGGGATACGCAGTATTTT. This chain uses TRBV4-1 with TRBJ2-3; D is perhaps TRBD2 (6 bases). V was cut by 0 bases and J by 6 bases, with 7 bases left in between. This CDR3 is built from 13 residues. CDR1 and CDR2 from the germline V gene are MGHRA and YSYEKL.

The chain uses TRBV6-1 and TRBJ2-3; a possible D gene is TRBD2 (6 bases). V lost 3 bases and J 4 bases, leaving 11 bases between the germline ends. The CDR3 sequence is 14 residues long. Germline CDR1 and CDR2: MNHNS and SASEGT. The CDR3 DNA reads TGTGCCAGCAGTGAGGGGGGAGAGTCAGATACGCAGTATTTT. Amino acid sequence: CASSEGGESDTQYF.

The chain links TRBV4-1 to TRBJ2-5; unclear D gene. Per germline, CDR1 MGHRA and CDR2 YSYEKL. Deletions cut 6 bases from V and 5 bases from J, with 13 bases between. This CDR3 spans 13 amino acids. The CDR3, as DNA: TGCGCCAGCAGTCCACAGCTTGGGGAGACCCAGTACTTC. Its protein is CASSPQLGETQYF.

The rearrangement joins TRBV19 to TRBJ2-1, with a tentative D call TRBD1 (6 bases). V was clipped by 3 bases and J by 6 bases, with 12 bases between them. Germline CDR1 LNHDA, CDR2 SQIVND (reference sequence). The CDR3 covers 14 residues. CDR3 region: CASSITGTRNEQFF. CDR3 in DNA: TGTGCCAGTAGTATTACAGGGACGCGCAATGAGCAGTTCTTC.

V and J are TRBV7-2 and TRBJ1-3; D remains ambiguous. V was trimmed by 5 bases and J by 7 bases, leaving 24 bases between them. The length of the CDR3 is 17 residues. The germline V gene encodes CDR1 SGHTA and CDR2 FQGNSA. The CDR3 here is CASSLSAGAYVWNTIYF. The DNA for the CDR3 is TGTGCCAGCAGCCTCTCCGCAGGCGCCTATGTTTGGAACACCATATATTTT.

The genes are TRBV7-9 and TRBJ2-3, with 7 bases aligning to TRBD1. V gave up 2 bases and J gave up 0 bases; unmatched junction bases: 2. Germline-derived CDR1 and CDR2 are SEHNR and FQNEAQ (reference sequence). CDR3 length: 15 residues. The CDR3 loop reads CASSLNRGSTDTQYF. The CDR3 DNA sequence: TGTGCCAGCAGCTTAAACAGGGGAAGCACAGATACGCAGTATTTT.

The V call is TRBV6-1, the J call TRBJ2-2; D is undetermined. The length of the CDR3 is 14 residues. V was shortened by 2 bases and J by 4 bases, with 8 bases between the two germline ends. Germline-derived CDR1 and CDR2 are MNHNS and SASEGT. The CDR3: CASSENGITGELFF. CDR3 nucleotides: TGTGCCAGCAGTGAAAACGGTATCACCGGGGAGCTGTTTTTT.

The chain employs TRBV4-1 and TRBJ2-7, with TRBD2 matching 8 bases. Germline V gene data show CDR1 as MGHRA and CDR2 as YSYEKL. J gave up 5 bases and V 5 bases, and 8 bases lay outside the gene matches. This CDR3 comprises 14 residues. In DNA form, the CDR3 reads TGCGCCAGCAGCTACAGCGGGAGAGGGGACGAGCAGTACTTC. Amino acid sequence: CASSYSGRGDEQYF.

The genes are TRBV15 and TRBJ1-1; TRBD1 is a possible D gene (5 bases). Trimming stripped 8 bases from V and 3 bases from J, with 7 bases between. The CDR3 extends over 11 amino acids. The germline CDR1 and CDR2 sequences are LNHNV and YYDKDF (reference sequence). CDR3: CATSGDTEAFF. CDR3 nucleotide sequence: TGTGCCACCTCGGGGGACACTGAAGCTTTCTTT. Based on the CDR3 plus reference TRBV15 and TRBJ1-1, the full variable domain is DAMVIQNPRYQVTQFGKPVTLSCSQTLNHNVMYWYQQKSSQAPKLLFHYYDKDFNNEADTPDNFQSRRPNTSFCFLDIRSPGLGDTAMYLCATSGDTEAFFGQGTRLTVV.

The chain recombines TRBV6-5 with TRBJ1-2; 9 nucleotides align to TRBD1. Looked up from germline, CDR1 is MNHEY and CDR2 is SVGAGI. The V segment lost 0 bases and the J segment 2 bases; nucleotides outside the gene matches: 4. The CDR3 loop spans 16 amino acids. The CDR3 coding sequence is TGTGCCAGCAGTTACTCGGGACAGGGTAACAACTATGGCTACACCTTC. It specifies CASSYSGQGNNYGYTF.